Shown below are 21 T cell receptor beta chains from a single sample sequenced in a study of cytomegalovirus exposure and HLA in healthy donors (dated by TCRdb to the late 2010s). The library relied on the immunoSEQ multiplex PCR assay. For the multiplex PCR, a mixture combining 60 forward primers for TCR Vbeta segments and 13 reverse primers for TCR Jbeta segments was used. TCRdb took over this immuneACCESS table, retaining in-frame rearrangements with V and J assigned. Such tables are incomplete; in checked studies, under half of the missing clones stem from an unresolved V gene, and the remainder is unexplained. Across this sample there are about 150,000 clones, with about 73% seen only once. About 3% of the sample is held by the ten biggest clonotypes. The sequenced sample consisted of PBMCs. These receptor sequences come from a man in his forties or fifties in good health and CMV-seropositive.

This clone came up once. The chain couples TRBV7-2 to TRBJ2-6; the D is unclear. The CDR3 contains 18 residues. CDR1 SGHTA and CDR2 FQGNSA come from the germline V gene. V was pared by 2 bases and J by 4 bases, with 18 bases between. The CDR3 region is CASSLIPGGLRGANVLTF. CDR3 coding DNA: TGTGCCAGCAGCTTAATCCCCGGCGGCCTTAGAGGGGCCAACGTCCTGACTTTC.

The chain joins TRBV21-1 to TRBJ2-5; TRBD1, the D gene given by the table, was not confirmed from the DNA. TRBV21-1 is a recognized pseudogene. The CDR3 totals 14 residues. The CDR3 sequence: CASSKRGNPWTQYF. CDR3 coding DNA: TGTGCCAGCAGCAAAAGGGGGAACCCTTGGACCCAGTACTTC.

The chain is built from TRBV18 and TRBJ2-3, with 9 bases lining up with TRBD2. This CDR3 region has 17 residues. The junction had 7 bases not matched to a gene; V was cut back by 2 bases and J by 1 base. Germline V gives CDR1 KGHSH, CDR2 LQKENI. CDR3 loop: CASSPIVAGEGTDTQYF. The CDR3 DNA reads TGTGCCAGCTCACCAATAGTAGCGGGAGAGGGCACAGATACGCAGTATTTT.

The V and J genes are TRBV2 and TRBJ1-3; 9 nucleotides line up with TRBD1. The CDR3 runs 16 residues. Germline lookup yields CDR1 SNHLY and CDR2 FYNNEI. J was trimmed by 0 bases and V by 6 bases; bases with no gene match: 6. The CDR3 sequence: CASSQQGASSGNTIYF. CDR3 nucleotides: TGTGCCAGCAGCCAACAGGGGGCCAGCTCTGGAAACACCATATATTTT.

This chain uses TRBV9 with TRBJ2-7; 9 nucleotides match TRBD1. This CDR3 is built from 15 residues. After removal of 7 bases from V and 3 bases from J, the junction contained 11 bases not matched to a gene. Germline-derived CDR1 and CDR2 are SGDLS and YYNGEE. The CDR3 loop reads CASSPMGTGSYEQYF. CDR3 DNA sequence: TGTGCCAGCTCCCCTATGGGGACAGGGAGCTACGAGCAGTACTTC.

The chain links TRBV5-1 to TRBJ2-5, with TRBD1 identical over 7 bases. The CDR3 is 14 amino acids. V gave up 5 bases and J gave up 4 bases; unmatched junction bases: 8. CDR1 and CDR2 (germline): SGHRS, YFSETQ. In DNA form, the CDR3 reads TGCGCCAGCAGAGCGACAGGGAGTCCAGAGACCCAGTACTTC. This translates into CASRATGSPETQYF.

This chain uses TRBV6-5 with TRBJ2-5, with 9 positions matching TRBD2. CDR1 is MNHEY, CDR2 SVGAGI, per germline. The CDR3 loop spans 14 amino acids. With V trimmed by 6 bases and J by 2 bases, 4 bases remained unmatched. The CDR3 DNA is TGTGCCAGCAGGCCAGGACTAGCGCAAGAGACCCAGTACTTC. This encodes CASRPGLAQETQYF.

For the CDR3, the DNA is TGTGCCAGCAGCTTAGCGGCTAGCGGGAAAACAGATACGCAGTATTTT. Translating gives CASSLAASGKTDTQYF. This chain joins TRBV7-9 and TRBJ2-3; 9 nucleotides match TRBD2. There are 16 residues in the CDR3. With V trimmed by 0 bases and J by 3 bases, 4 bases remained unmatched. Per the germline V gene, CDR1 is SEHNR and CDR2 is FQNEAQ (reference sequence).

This chain uses TRBV7-9 with TRBJ1-2; 7 nucleotides line up with TRBD1. The germline CDR1 and CDR2 sequences are SEHNR and FQNEAQ (reference sequence). V lost 5 bases, J lost 2 bases, and 2 bases stayed unmatched. The CDR3 loop spans 13 amino acids. The CDR3 nucleotides are TGTGCCAGCAGCATGACAGGGAACTATGGCTACACCTTC. It translates to CASSMTGNYGYTF.

This clone was detected only a few times. The V call is TRBV6-1, the J call TRBJ2-7; D may be TRBD2 (6 bases). Germline V gene lookup returns CDR1 MNHNS and CDR2 SASEGT. The length of the CDR3 is 14 residues. V was trimmed by 5 bases and J by 3 bases, leaving 14 bases between them. CDR3 bases: TGTGCCAGCAGTAACAGCGGGTTTCGCTACGAGCAGTACTTC. The encoded protein is CASSNSGFRYEQYF.

The chain is built from TRBV9 and TRBJ2-5; maybe TRBD2 (6 bases). The CDR3 totals 17 residues. Per the germline V gene, CDR1 is SGDLS and CDR2 is YYNGEE. Trimming cost V 0 bases and J 3 bases, with 18 bases left between them. In DNA, the CDR3 is TGTGCCAGCAGCGTAGGAGGGGCTGGTGGGGGGAAAGAGACCCAGTACTTC. Amino acids: CASSVGGAGGGKETQYF.

The V call is TRBV6-1, the J call TRBJ1-4; 7 positions agree with TRBD1. CDR3 length: 17 amino acids. In germline, CDR1 is MNHNS, CDR2 SASEGT. V lost 4 bases to trimming and J lost 0 bases; unmatched junction nucleotides: 8. CDR3 in DNA: TGTGCCAGCAGTGCGTACCGGGACAGTGCAACTAATGAAAAACTGTTTTTT. As protein: CASSAYRDSATNEKLFF.

The chain carries TRBV10-3 and TRBJ1-2; maybe TRBD1 (6 bases). Germline V gene sequence: CDR1 ENHRY, CDR2 SYGVKD. CDR3 length: 16 amino acids. Trimming left V 3 bases short and J 1 base short, with 15 bases between. The CDR3 here is CAISEHAGGGNYGYTF. CDR3 DNA: TGTGCCATCAGTGAACACGCGGGAGGGGGTAACTATGGCTACACCTTC.

The CDR3 nucleotides are TGTGCCAGCAGCTTTGGGACTAGCGGACCCTACGAGCAGTACTTC. It codes for CASSFGTSGPYEQYF. The chain carries TRBV7-2 and TRBJ2-7; 11 nucleotides agree with TRBD2. After removal of 3 bases from V and 2 bases from J, the junction contained 3 bases not matched to a gene. Germline CDR1 and CDR2: SGHTA and FQGNSA. The CDR3 totals 15 residues.

The rearrangement uses TRBV6-5 and TRBJ1-2; unclear D gene. This CDR3 spans 11 amino acids. CDR1 and CDR2 (germline): MNHEY, SVGAGI. Trimming cost V 5 bases and J 8 bases, with 9 bases left between them. The CDR3: CASSNDNGYTF. The CDR3 DNA reads as TGTGCCAGCAGTAATGACAACGGCTACACCTTC.

The chain has TRBV7-2 and TRBJ1-1; TRBD1 might be the D (5 bases). CDR1 SGHTA and CDR2 FQGNSA come from the germline V gene. This CDR3 has 13 amino acids. Between the trimmed V and J ends, which lost 5 bases and 8 bases, there was a span of 15 bases. The CDR3 loop reads CASSLSQGREAFF. In DNA, the CDR3 is TGTGCCAGCAGCCTAAGTCAGGGAAGGGAAGCTTTCTTT.

The rearrangement links TRBV28 to TRBJ1-3; the D is unclear. CDR3 length: 15 residues. V lost 7 bases, J lost 0 bases, and 13 bases lay in between. CDR1 is MDHEN and CDR2 is SYDVKM in the germline V gene. DNA of the CDR3: TGTGCCAGCACCACCCCGGGGAACTCTGGAAACACCATATATTTT. This codes for CASTTPGNSGNTIYF.

The chain uses TRBV5-4 and TRBJ2-1, with 8 bases that match TRBD2. Germline V gene lookup returns CDR1 SGHNT and CDR2 YYREEE (reference sequence). J was trimmed by 7 bases and V by 0 bases; bases with no gene match: 12. This CDR3 has 17 amino acids. The CDR3 region is CASSLGPTSAASNEQFF. The CDR3, as DNA: TGTGCCAGCAGCTTGGGGCCGACTAGCGCCGCGTCGAATGAGCAGTTCTTC.

The chain has TRBV14 and TRBJ1-1; D call uncertain. Trimming removed 0 bases from V and 0 bases from J, with 2 bases in between. The CDR3 is made up of 13 amino acids. Germline V gene data show CDR1 as SGHDN and CDR2 as FVKESK. CDR3 amino acids: CASSQDMNTEAFF. The CDR3 nucleotides are TGTGCCAGCAGCCAAGACATGAACACTGAAGCTTTCTTT.

V gene TRBV27 combines with J gene TRBJ2-5, with D perhaps TRBD1 (5 bases). CDR3 length: 15 residues. The germline V gene encodes CDR1 MNHEY and CDR2 SMNVEV (reference sequence). The V end was cut by 7 bases, the J end by 1 base, with 16 bases between. This CDR3 reads CASTPEGASQETQYF. CDR3 in DNA: TGTGCCAGCACCCCCGAAGGGGCCAGCCAAGAGACCCAGTACTTC.

The chain employs TRBV19 and TRBJ2-1; perhaps TRBD1 as D (5 bases). The CDR3 has 13 residues. Trimming pared 6 bases from V and 5 bases from J, leaving 11 bases between. Germline values: CDR1 LNHDA, CDR2 SQIVND (reference sequence). The CDR3 region has the DNA TGTGCCAGTAGCAGGGTCCCAAACAATGAGCAGTTCTTC. As protein: CASSRVPNNEQFF.